This is a list of T cell receptor beta chains from one sample in a study of blood T cell repertoires in COVID-19. Using immunoSEQ multiplex PCR, the repertoire was profiled, and TCRdb retains in-frame clones only, with some absent. The table has some 66,000 clones, 85% to 90% seen once. The source material was peripheral blood. These receptors all come from a human donor with active COVID-19. The donor label of this sample is uncertain. Both conserved end residues are part of each CDR3. D genes are given only for firm matches. A row's size may be missing; if present it is once, few, many or a size class.

j_call: TRBJ2-1
d_call: NA
v_call: TRBV28
clone_size: NA
cdr3_aa: CASSPNPRLGPDNEQFF
cdr3_nt: TGTGCCAGCAGTCCCAATCCCCGACTAGGGCCCGACAATGAGCAGTTCTTC

j_call: TRBJ2-7
d_call: NA
v_call: TRBV5-4
clone_size: NA
cdr3_aa: CASSAPRGYEQYF
cdr3_nt: TGTGCCAGCAGCGCTCCCAGGGGTTACGAGCAGTACTTC

j_call: TRBJ2-5
d_call: TRBD2
v_call: TRBV13
clone_size: NA
cdr3_aa: CASSLEVAGLQETQYF
cdr3_nt: TGTGCCAGCAGCTTAGAAGTAGCGGGGCTACAAGAGACCCAGTACTTC

j_call: TRBJ1-5
d_call: TRBD1
v_call: TRBV30
clone_size: NA
cdr3_aa: CAWSSQGLSNQPQHF
cdr3_nt: TGTGCCTGGAGTTCACAGGGGTTAAGCAATCAGCCCCAGCATTTT

j_call: TRBJ1-6
d_call: NA
v_call: TRBV19
clone_size: NA
cdr3_aa: CASREVSLAFSPLHF
cdr3_nt: TGTGCCAGTAGAGAGGTCTCTTTAGCTTTTTCACCCCTCCACTTT

j_call: TRBJ2-7
d_call: TRBD2
v_call: TRBV5-4
clone_size: NA
cdr3_aa: CASSLLGGGSYEQYF
cdr3_nt: TGTGCCAGCAGCTTGTTGGGCGGGGGTTCCTACGAGCAGTACTTC

j_call: TRBJ2-1
d_call: TRBD2
v_call: TRBV28
clone_size: NA
cdr3_aa: CASSWVDSGRVEQFF
cdr3_nt: TGTGCCAGCAGTTGGGTTGATAGCGGGAGGGTAGAGCAGTTCTTC

j_call: TRBJ1-1
d_call: TRBD1
v_call: TRBV7-3
clone_size: once
cdr3_aa: CASSLTRQGAGTEAFF
cdr3_nt: TGTGCCAGCAGCTTAACCCGACAGGGAGCGGGCACTGAAGCTTTCTTT

j_call: TRBJ2-1
d_call: TRBD2
v_call: TRBV6-2/TRBV6-3
clone_size: few
cdr3_aa: CASSYSAVGLAVNEQFF
cdr3_nt: TGTGCCAGCAGTTACTCGGCAGTAGGACTAGCGGTCAATGAGCAGTTCTTC

j_call: TRBJ2-2
d_call: NA
v_call: TRBV6-5
clone_size: NA
cdr3_aa: CASSYGPGELFF
cdr3_nt: TGTGCCAGCAGTTACGGGCCCGGGGAGCTGTTTTTT